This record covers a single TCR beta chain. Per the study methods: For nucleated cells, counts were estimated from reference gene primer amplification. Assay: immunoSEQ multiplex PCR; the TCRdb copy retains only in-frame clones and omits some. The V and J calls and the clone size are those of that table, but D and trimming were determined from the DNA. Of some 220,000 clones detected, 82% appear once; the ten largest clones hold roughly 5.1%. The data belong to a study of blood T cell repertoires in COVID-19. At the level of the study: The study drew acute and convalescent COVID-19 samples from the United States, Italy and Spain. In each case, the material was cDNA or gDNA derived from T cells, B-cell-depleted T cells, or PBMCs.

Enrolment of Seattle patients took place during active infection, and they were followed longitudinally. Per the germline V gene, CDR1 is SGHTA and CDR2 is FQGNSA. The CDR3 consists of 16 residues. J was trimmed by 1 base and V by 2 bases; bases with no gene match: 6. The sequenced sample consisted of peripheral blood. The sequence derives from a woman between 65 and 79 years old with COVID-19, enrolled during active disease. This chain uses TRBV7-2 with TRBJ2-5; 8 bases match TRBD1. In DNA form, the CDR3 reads TGTGCCAGCAGCTTATCGACAGGGGTGGGCCAAGAGACCCAGTACTTC. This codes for CASSLSTGVGQETQYF.